This T cell receptor beta chain was sequenced during a study of cytomegalovirus exposure and HLA in healthy donors. Study-level findings and limits: There was a cluster of highly shared sequence variants that was likely a sequencing artifact. According to reports, the classifier identified cytomegalovirus status with high specificity and sensitivity. TRBV6-2, TRBV6-3 and some other V segments were excluded as indistinguishable. The authors confirmed in vitro that a few CMV-associated chains were specific for CMV antigens.

This clone occurred a few times. The target antigen is unknown. 60 Vbeta and 13 Jbeta primers were used in PCR. Measured with immunoSEQ multiplex PCR; TCRdb has only the in-frame clones, and not every one. The sample records about 160,000 clones, roughly 77% being singletons. Germline CDR1 and CDR2: SGHTA and FQGNSA. This CDR3 contains 15 residues. The J segment lost 5 bases and the V segment lost 5 bases, leaving 9 bases of the junction unmatched. Sequencing was performed on PBMCs. V gene TRBV7-2 combines with J gene TRBJ2-5; 9 bases match TRBD1. This clonotype originated in a man aged 30 to 45 in good health and CMV-seropositive. CDR3 nucleotides: TGTGCCAGCAGCCCTTGGGACAGGGTGACGGAGACCCAGTACTTC. Protein: CASSPWDRVTETQYF.